These 18 T cell receptor beta chains were all obtained from the same sample, sequenced in a study of cytomegalovirus exposure and HLA in healthy donors. The PCR made use of 60 Vbeta and 13 Jbeta primers. Measured with immunoSEQ multiplex PCR; TCRdb has only the in-frame clones, and not every one. The data contain under 200,000 clones, 80% to 90% of them singletons. The sequenced sample consisted of PBMCs. The origin of the receptors is a woman under 40 in good health and CMV-seropositive.

The chain is built from TRBV5-5 and TRBJ2-3; 7 bases align to TRBD1. Germline V CDR1 and CDR2: SGHKS, YYEKEE (reference sequence). J lost 3 bases, V lost 1 base, and 5 bases had no gene match. CDR3 length: 15 amino acids. For the CDR3, the DNA is TGTGCCAGCAGCTTGTTCAGGGGGAGAACAGATACGCAGTATTTT. This gives the protein CASSLFRGRTDTQYF.

The chain recombines TRBV5-4 with TRBJ2-3, with a tentative D call TRBD1 (5 bases). Germline V gene sequence: CDR1 SGHNT, CDR2 YYREEE (reference sequence). The CDR3 runs to 15 residues. Trimming removed 1 base from V and 6 bases from J, with 15 bases in between. Here the CDR3 DNA reads TGTGCCAGCAGCTTGTTCAGGGAAGATTTCGATACGCAGTATTTT. It translates to CASSLFREDFDTQYF. Based on the CDR3 plus reference TRBV5-4 and TRBJ2-3, the full variable domain is ETGVTQSPTHLIKTRGQQVTLRCSSQSGHNTVSWYQQALGQGPQFIFQYYREEENGRGNFPPRFSGLQFPNYSSELNVNALELDDSALYLCASSLFREDFDTQYFGPGTRLTVL.

Only one count was recorded for this clone. V usage is TRBV9 and J usage is TRBJ2-7, with 8 bases identical to TRBD1. Germline-derived CDR1 and CDR2 are SGDLS and YYNGEE. Trimming removed 3 bases from V and 0 bases from J; junction bases left unmatched: 8. This CDR3 region has 16 residues. The CDR3 is CASSETGAATSYEQYF. DNA for the CDR3: TGTGCCAGCAGCGAGACAGGGGCCGCCACCTCCTACGAGCAGTACTTC.

This chain links TRBV4-1 with TRBJ2-5; 10 bases are shared with TRBD2. Germline V gene lookup returns CDR1 MGHRA and CDR2 YSYEKL. This CDR3 is 17 amino acids long. V shed 4 bases, J shed 4 bases, and the junction held 12 bases outside the gene matches. Here the CDR3 DNA reads TGCGCCAGCAGCCCACTAGCGGGGTCCTCCCGGGGAGAGACCCAGTACTTC. It translates to CASSPLAGSSRGETQYF.

The chain combines TRBV7-2 with TRBJ2-7, with a tentative D call TRBD2 (6 bases). V was pared by 2 bases and J by 3 bases, with 14 bases between. The germline gives CDR1 SGHTA, CDR2 FQGNSA. The CDR3 is made up of 15 amino acids. The DNA for the CDR3 is TGTGCCAGCAGCTTACAAAGGGGTAGCGGCTACGAGCAGTACTTC. It encodes CASSLQRGSGYEQYF.

The chain carries TRBV19 and TRBJ1-5; D unresolved. Germline-derived CDR1 and CDR2 are LNHDA and SQIVND (reference sequence). Trimming cost V 3 bases and J 9 bases, with 9 bases left between them. The CDR3 length is 12 residues. The CDR3 protein is CASSIPPWPQHF. The DNA of the CDR3 is TGTGCCAGTAGTATCCCCCCCTGGCCCCAGCATTTT.

This sequence joins TRBV7-2 and TRBJ1-5, with unresolved D. Trimming took off 2 bases at V and 6 bases at J, with 5 bases between the two ends. Germline V lookup: CDR1 SGHTA, CDR2 FQGNSA. The CDR3 runs 12 residues. The CDR3 spells CASSLYSQPQHF. The CDR3 DNA follows: TGTGCCAGCAGCTTATATTCTCAGCCCCAGCATTTT.

In its sample, this clone was seen once. The chain has TRBV27 and TRBJ2-7, with a possible D match to TRBD1 (5 bases). Trimming took off 1 base at V and 5 bases at J, with 9 bases between the two ends. Germline V gives CDR1 MNHEY, CDR2 SMNVEV (reference sequence). There are 13 residues in the CDR3. DNA of the CDR3: TGTGCCAGCAGTTTATATTGGGGCCACGAGCAGTACTTC. As protein: CASSLYWGHEQYF.

The CDR3 region has the DNA TGTGCCAGCAGTCGTAGCGGGGGGGCCTTTGGTGAGCAGTTCTTC. Amino acids: CASSRSGGAFGEQFF. The J gene is TRBJ2-1, the V gene TRBV27; 11 bases line up with TRBD2. V gave up 5 bases and J gave up 9 bases; unmatched junction bases: 9. Germline CDR1 and CDR2: MNHEY and SMNVEV (reference sequence). The CDR3 loop spans 15 amino acids.

The rearrangement joins TRBV7-3 to TRBJ1-1, with TRBD1 matching 9 bases. The CDR3 is made up of 12 amino acids. Germline values: CDR1 SGHTA, CDR2 FQGTGA. V was pared by 3 bases and J by 8 bases, with 1 base of the junction left unmatched. As DNA, the CDR3 is TGTGCCAGCAGCTTTGGACAGGGGGAAGCTTTCTTT. Translating it yields CASSFGQGEAFF.

CDR3 nucleotides: TGCGCCAGCAGCTTTTCACAGCCTCGTAATGAGCAGTTCTTC. Protein product: CASSFSQPRNEQFF. This sequence joins TRBV5-1 and TRBJ2-1; no clear D gene. V was cut by 2 bases and J by 7 bases, with 13 bases left in between. This CDR3 comprises 14 residues. The germline CDR1 and CDR2 sequences are SGHRS and YFSETQ.

The CDR3 coding sequence is TGTGCCAGCAGCGTAGGTGGGCAGAGCTCCTATAATTCACCCCTCCACTTT. Its protein product is CASSVGGQSSYNSPLHF. The V gene is TRBV9, the J gene TRBJ1-6; D gene unclear. This CDR3 has 17 residues. Between the trimmed V and J ends, which lost 0 bases and 0 bases, there was a span of 10 bases. Germline V gene lookup returns CDR1 SGDLS and CDR2 YYNGEE.

The chain uses TRBV4-2 and TRBJ2-2, with unresolved D. The ends were cut back, 1 base at V and 0 bases at J, with 6 bases in the middle. Germline CDR1 and CDR2: LGHNA and YNFKEQ. CDR3 size: 15 residues. CDR3 bases: TGTGCCAGCAGCCAAGGAGTCGCGAACACCGGGGAGCTGTTTTTT. Its protein product is CASSQGVANTGELFF.

This sequence joins TRBV5-4 and TRBJ1-2; D call uncertain. The CDR3 totals 13 residues. V was trimmed by 0 bases and J by 3 bases, leaving 6 bases between them. Germline CDR1 SGHNT, CDR2 YYREEE (reference sequence). The CDR3 DNA sequence: TGTGCCAGCAGCTTGGACAGACACTATGGCTACACCTTC. It encodes CASSLDRHYGYTF.

This sequence joins TRBV11-2 and TRBJ1-4; 9 bases are a match to TRBD1. Germline loops: CDR1 SGHAT, CDR2 FQNNGV. J lost 6 bases, V lost 5 bases, and 7 bases had no gene match. The CDR3 loop spans 15 amino acids. CDR3 loop: CASSRPGQGYEKLFF. The CDR3 nucleotides read TGTGCCAGCAGCCGTCCGGGACAGGGTTATGAAAAACTGTTTTTT.

J is TRBJ1-6 and V is TRBV4-2, with D perhaps TRBD1 (6 bases). Deletions cut 0 bases from V and 8 bases from J, with 26 bases between. Germline V gives CDR1 LGHNA, CDR2 YNFKEQ. The CDR3 is made up of 20 amino acids. The CDR3 protein is CASSQDWWAVRGAPDSPLHF. The CDR3 DNA reads as TGTGCCAGCAGCCAAGATTGGTGGGCCGTGCGGGGGGCACCCGATTCACCCCTCCACTTT.

This clone was observed a few times. V usage is TRBV7-3 and J usage is TRBJ2-5, with D possibly being TRBD1 (5 bases). The CDR3 contains 16 residues. The V and J ends lost 2 bases and 4 bases respectively, with 17 bases between them. CDR1 is SGHTA, CDR2 FQGTGA, per germline. CDR3 in DNA: TGTGCCAGCAGCTTAGTTGGGCAGGGTTCGCGAGAGACCCAGTACTTC. Translated, it gives CASSLVGQGSRETQYF.

The chain couples TRBV10-3 to TRBJ2-1; TRBD2 aligns across 8 bases. The germline gives CDR1 ENHRY, CDR2 SYGVKD. Trimming removed 1 base from V and 2 bases from J; junction bases left unmatched: 10. The CDR3 covers 18 residues. The CDR3 here is CAISEWVGGAGAYNEQFF. The CDR3 DNA reads TGTGCCATCAGTGAGTGGGTCGGGGGGGCCGGTGCCTACAATGAGCAGTTCTTC.